The clone carrying this TCR beta chain was observed many times. Its antigen remains unknown. CDR3 size: 16 residues. V shed 3 bases, J shed 9 bases, and the junction held 13 bases outside the gene matches. Germline V gene lookup returns CDR1 DFQATT and CDR2 SNEGSKA (reference sequence). The data belong to a study of human T cells and chemical hapten exposure. Whole-study findings and limits: TCRs exceeding 1 in 1000 frequency stayed unchanged with DPC sensitization.

Time point noted: healthy volunteer bleed at 2 weeks. RNA extraction used unfractionated whole blood as the source of total RNA. How the authors handled the data: A per-sample median of roughly 96,000 TCRs was observed, with a range of roughly 20,000 to 690,600. Each CDR3 protein is one row after TCRdb ran MiXCR on the RACE reads. The V and J calls follow TCRdb's processing rather than the paper's. Here the sample spans some 120,000 distinct CDR3 sequences, more than 7.5% being singletons. Sequencing input: whole blood. V gene TRBV20-1 combines with J gene TRBJ2-1, with 11 bases fitting TRBD2. The TCR sequence derives from a male donor in good health. Some clones in this sample may be carry-over from other donors' samples. The chain's CDR3 is CSASWASGRIRGEQFF. In DNA, the CDR3 is TGCAGTGCTAGTTGGGCTAGCGGGAGGATACGGGGTGAGCAGTTCTTC.